This TCR beta chain is from a study of cytomegalovirus exposure and HLA in healthy donors. Overall study findings and caveats: The authors reported that TCR beta sequences could predict HLA-A and HLA-B alleles. These predictions were accurate for most subjects in the first cohort.

As to this clone: Its target is unknown.

CDR1 and CDR2 (germline): MNHEY, SMNVEV (reference sequence). The CDR3 totals 15 residues. The V and J ends lost 8 bases and 6 bases respectively, with 20 bases between them. 60 Vbeta and 13 Jbeta primers were used in PCR. TCRdb's copy holds only in-frame clones and misses some; the assay was immunoSEQ multiplex PCR. The sample data list over 200,000 clones. The genes are TRBV27 and TRBJ1-3; D gene ambiguous. This TCR came from a woman in her 30s in good health and CMV-seropositive. The specimen was PBMCs. CDR3 sequence reads: CASGTRGGLENTIYF. For the CDR3, the DNA is TGTGCCAGCGGCACGCGGGGAGGCCTGGAAAACACCATATATTTT.